The 8 T cell receptor beta chains below come from one sample, sequenced in a study of cytomegalovirus exposure and HLA in healthy donors. It was with 60 Vbeta and 13 Jbeta primers that the PCR ran. Some clones are missing from TCRdb's copy, which holds only in-frame ones; the method was immunoSEQ multiplex PCR. The repertoire holds some 40,000 clones, with almost 70% as singletons. The sequencing input was PBMCs. These receptors came from a man aged 40-49 years in good health and CMV-seronegative.

The chain is built from TRBV7-9 and TRBJ1-6; 11 positions agree with TRBD1. Germline loops: CDR1 SEHNR, CDR2 FQNEAQ (reference sequence). With 2 bases clipped from V and 9 bases from J, the junction kept 6 bases outside the gene matches. The CDR3 length is 16 residues. The CDR3: CASSLSGTGGRSPLHF. The DNA for the CDR3 is TGTGCCAGCAGCTTATCCGGGACAGGGGGGCGTTCACCCCTCCACTTT.

This chain joins TRBV18 and TRBJ2-7, with a possible D match to TRBD2 (6 bases). This CDR3 spans 14 amino acids. Germline CDR1 reads KGHSH; CDR2 reads LQKENI. The V gene lost 1 base and the J gene lost 0 bases, with 7 bases spanning the gap. The CDR3 loop is CASSPREVSYEQYF. In DNA form, the CDR3 reads TGTGCCAGCTCACCACGGGAGGTCTCCTACGAGCAGTACTTC.

This chain links TRBV7-9 with TRBJ1-4, with 9 bases aligning to TRBD1. Germline-derived CDR1 and CDR2 are SEHNR and FQNEAQ (reference sequence). This CDR3 has 15 residues. J lost 4 bases, V lost 1 base, and 1 base had no gene match. Here the CDR3 DNA reads TGTGCCAGCAGCTTAGAGGGACAGGGTAATGAAAAACTGTTTTTT. Translated, it gives CASSLEGQGNEKLFF.

This clone was seen once. V is TRBV7-9 and J is TRBJ1-2, with D possibly TRBD1 on 6 matching bases. Trimming took off 4 bases at V and 3 bases at J, with 18 bases between the two ends. Germline lookup yields CDR1 SEHNR and CDR2 FQNEAQ (reference sequence). CDR3 length: 16 residues. The chain's CDR3 is CASSSKWDTTYYGYTF. The CDR3 nucleotides are TGTGCCAGCAGCTCAAAATGGGACACCACCTACTATGGCTACACCTTC.

This clone was seen a single time. The CDR3 coding sequence is TGTGCCAGTAGTATACAGGGGGCTATCGGGGAGCTGTTTTTT. Translated, it gives CASSIQGAIGELFF. The rearrangement joins TRBV19 to TRBJ2-2, with 8 bases lining up with TRBD1. The CDR3 totals 14 residues. Germline V gene lookup returns CDR1 LNHDA and CDR2 SQIVND (reference sequence). Trimming at V came to 2 bases and at J to 7 bases, leaving 3 bases not matched to a gene.

The chain links TRBV19 to TRBJ1-6; no clear D gene. Germline V gene sequence: CDR1 LNHDA, CDR2 SQIVND (reference sequence). CDR3 length: 14 amino acids. Between the trimmed V and J ends, which lost 8 bases and 13 bases, there was a span of 21 bases. As DNA, the CDR3 is TGTGCCAGTCGGAACAGCCAGGCGGGGAGGCCCCTCCACTTT. Translating gives CASRNSQAGRPLHF.

The gene calls are TRBV5-6 and TRBJ1-5, with D perhaps matching TRBD1 (6 bases). The CDR3 has 12 amino acids. The ends were cut back, 1 base at V and 10 bases at J, with 9 bases in the middle. Germline V gene lookup returns CDR1 SGHDT and CDR2 YYEEEE. The DNA for the CDR3 is TGTGCCAGCAGCTTGTCACAGGGACCCCAGCATTTT. This sequence encodes CASSLSQGPQHF.

The DNA of the CDR3 is TGTGCCAGCAGCCTCGGGGGAGGGACCTACAATGAGCAGTTCTTC. Its protein product is CASSLGGGTYNEQFF. The chain has TRBV5-6 and TRBJ2-1; 7 bases are a match to TRBD2. The V gene's germline CDR1 is SGHDT and CDR2 YYEEEE. CDR3 length equals 15 residues. The V segment lost 4 bases and the J segment 2 bases; nucleotides outside the gene matches: 6.